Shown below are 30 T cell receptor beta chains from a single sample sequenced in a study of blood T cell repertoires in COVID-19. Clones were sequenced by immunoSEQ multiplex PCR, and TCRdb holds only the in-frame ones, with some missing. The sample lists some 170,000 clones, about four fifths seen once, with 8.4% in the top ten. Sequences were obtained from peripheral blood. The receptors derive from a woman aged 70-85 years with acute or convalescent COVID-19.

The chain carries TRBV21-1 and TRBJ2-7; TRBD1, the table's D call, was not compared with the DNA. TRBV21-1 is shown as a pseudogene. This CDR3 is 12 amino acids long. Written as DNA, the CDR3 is TGTGCCAGCTGGACAGGAAGGTACGAGCAGTACTTC. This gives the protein CASWTGRYEQYF.

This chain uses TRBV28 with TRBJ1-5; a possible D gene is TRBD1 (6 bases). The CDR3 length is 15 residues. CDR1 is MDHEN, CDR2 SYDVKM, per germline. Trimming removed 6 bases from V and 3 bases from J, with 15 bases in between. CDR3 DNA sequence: TGTGCCAGCAGCCCAACCACAGGGTCCAATCAGCCCCAGCATTTT. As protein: CASSPTTGSNQPQHF.

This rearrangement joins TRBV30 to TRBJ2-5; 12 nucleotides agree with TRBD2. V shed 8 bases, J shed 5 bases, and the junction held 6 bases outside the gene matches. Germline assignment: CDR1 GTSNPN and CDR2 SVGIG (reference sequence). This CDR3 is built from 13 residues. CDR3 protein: CALAGGPGETQYF. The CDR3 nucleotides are TGTGCCCTAGCGGGAGGGCCGGGGGAGACCCAGTACTTC. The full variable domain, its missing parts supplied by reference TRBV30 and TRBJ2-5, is SQTIHQWPATLVQPVGSPLSLECTVEGTSNPNLYWYRQAAGRGLQLLFYSVGIGQISSEVPQNLSASRPQDRQFILSSKKLLLSDSGFYLCALAGGPGETQYFGPGTRLLVL.

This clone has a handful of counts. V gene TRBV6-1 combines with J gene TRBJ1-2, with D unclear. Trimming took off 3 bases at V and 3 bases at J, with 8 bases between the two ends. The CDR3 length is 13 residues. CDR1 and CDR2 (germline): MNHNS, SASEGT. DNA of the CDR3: TGTGCCAGCAGTGAGTATTCAGACTATGGCTACACCTTC. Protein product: CASSEYSDYGYTF.

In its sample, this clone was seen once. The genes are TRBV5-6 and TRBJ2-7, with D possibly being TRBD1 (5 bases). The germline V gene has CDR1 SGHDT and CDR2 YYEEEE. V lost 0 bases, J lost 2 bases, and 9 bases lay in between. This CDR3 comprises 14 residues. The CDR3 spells CASSLGGFAYEQYF. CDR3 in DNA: TGTGCCAGCAGCTTGGGGGGCTTCGCCTACGAGCAGTACTTC.

The CDR3 region has the DNA TGTGCCAGCGGCCGACTAGCGGGAGGGAACACCGGGGAGCTGTTTTTT. Protein product: CASGRLAGGNTGELFF. The V call is TRBV7-9, the J call TRBJ2-2, with 13 nucleotides matching TRBD2. This CDR3 spans 16 amino acids. Germline CDR1 is SEHNR and CDR2 is FQNEAQ (reference sequence). Losses at the gene ends were 8 bases for V and 1 base for J; bases not matched to a gene: 4. Full variable domain (missing parts from reference TRBV7-9 and TRBJ2-2): DTGVSQNPRHKITKRGQNVTFRCDPISEHNRLYWYRQTLGQGPEFLTYFQNEAQLEKSRLLSDRFSAERPKGSFSTLEIQRTEQGDSAMYLCASGRLAGGNTGELFFGEGSRLTVL.

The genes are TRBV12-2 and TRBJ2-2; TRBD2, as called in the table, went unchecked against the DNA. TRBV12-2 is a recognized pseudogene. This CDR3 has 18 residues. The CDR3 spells CASRLADTGRTNTGELFF. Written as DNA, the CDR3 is TGTGCAAGTCGCTTAGCGGATACGGGGAGGACGAACACCGGGGAGCTGTTTTTT.

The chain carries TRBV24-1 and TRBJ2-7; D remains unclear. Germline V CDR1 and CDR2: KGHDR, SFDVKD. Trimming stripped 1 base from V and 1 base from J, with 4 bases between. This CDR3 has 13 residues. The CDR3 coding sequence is TGTGCCACCAGTGATTTACGGTCCTACGAGCAGTACTTC. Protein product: CATSDLRSYEQYF.

The CDR3 region is CASSYASGTQYF. CDR3 coding DNA: TGTGCCAGCAGTTACGCATCGGGTACGCAGTATTTT. The chain uses TRBV6-2 or TRBV6-3 and TRBJ2-3; D uncertain. The V gene lost 2 bases and the J gene lost 8 bases, with 8 bases spanning the gap. Germline-derived CDR1 and CDR2 are MNHEY and SVGEGT. CDR3 length: 12 amino acids.

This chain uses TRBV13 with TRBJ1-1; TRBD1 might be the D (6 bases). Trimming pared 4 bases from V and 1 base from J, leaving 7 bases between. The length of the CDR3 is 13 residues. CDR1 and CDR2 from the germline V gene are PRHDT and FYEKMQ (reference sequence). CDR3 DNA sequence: TGTGCCAGCAGCTGGACAGAGAACACTGAAGCTTTCTTT. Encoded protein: CASSWTENTEAFF.

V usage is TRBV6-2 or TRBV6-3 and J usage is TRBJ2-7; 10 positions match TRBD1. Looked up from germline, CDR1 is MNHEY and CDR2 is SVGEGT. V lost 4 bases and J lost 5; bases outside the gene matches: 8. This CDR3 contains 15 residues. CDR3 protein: CASSWTGTGVNEQYF. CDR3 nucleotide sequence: TGTGCCAGCAGTTGGACCGGGACAGGGGTCAACGAGCAGTACTTC.

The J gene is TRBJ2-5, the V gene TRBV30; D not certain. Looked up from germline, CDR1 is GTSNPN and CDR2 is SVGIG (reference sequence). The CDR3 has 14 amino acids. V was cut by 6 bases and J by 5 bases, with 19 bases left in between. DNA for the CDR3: TGTGCCTGCTCTATGACCTCGTCGCGGGAGACCCAGTACTTC. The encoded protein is CACSMTSSRETQYF.

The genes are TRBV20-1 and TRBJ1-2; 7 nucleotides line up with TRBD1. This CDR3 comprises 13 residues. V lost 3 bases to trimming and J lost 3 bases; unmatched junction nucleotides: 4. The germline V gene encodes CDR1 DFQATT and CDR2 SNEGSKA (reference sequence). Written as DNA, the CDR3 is TGCAGTGCTAGTTCCAGGGGGTACTATGGCTACACCTTC. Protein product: CSASSRGYYGYTF.

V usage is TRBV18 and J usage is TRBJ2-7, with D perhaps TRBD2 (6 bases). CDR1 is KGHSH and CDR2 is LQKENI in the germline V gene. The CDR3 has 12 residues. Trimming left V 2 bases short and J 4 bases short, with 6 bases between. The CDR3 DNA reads TGTGCCAGCTCACCAGGGGGGTACGAGCAGTACTTC. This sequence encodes CASSPGGYEQYF.

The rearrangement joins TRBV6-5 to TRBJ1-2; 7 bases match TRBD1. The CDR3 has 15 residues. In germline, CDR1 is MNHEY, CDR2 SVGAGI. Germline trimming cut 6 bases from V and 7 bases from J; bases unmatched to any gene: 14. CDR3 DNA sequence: TGTGCCAGCAGGACGCCATTCACAGGGGTCTCTGGCTACACCTTC. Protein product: CASRTPFTGVSGYTF.

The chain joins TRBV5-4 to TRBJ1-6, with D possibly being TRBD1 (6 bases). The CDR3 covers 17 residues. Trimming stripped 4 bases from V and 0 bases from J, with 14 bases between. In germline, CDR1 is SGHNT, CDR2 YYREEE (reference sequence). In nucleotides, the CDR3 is TGTGCCAGCAGCAGCGGACAGTTGAGCTCCTATAATTCACCCCTCCACTTT. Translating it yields CASSSGQLSSYNSPLHF.

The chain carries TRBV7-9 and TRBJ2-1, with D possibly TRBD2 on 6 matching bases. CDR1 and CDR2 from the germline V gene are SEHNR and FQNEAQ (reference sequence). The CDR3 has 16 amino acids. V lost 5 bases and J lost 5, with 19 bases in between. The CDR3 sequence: CASSPRDSTINNEQFF. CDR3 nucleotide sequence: TGTGCCAGCAGCCCGAGGGACTCGACGATTAACAATGAGCAGTTCTTC.

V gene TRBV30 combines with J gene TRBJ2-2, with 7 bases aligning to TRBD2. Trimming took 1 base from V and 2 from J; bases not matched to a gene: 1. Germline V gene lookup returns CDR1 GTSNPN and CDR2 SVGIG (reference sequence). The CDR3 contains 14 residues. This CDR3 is CAWSGLANTGELFF. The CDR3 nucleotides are TGTGCCTGGAGTGGACTAGCCAACACCGGGGAGCTGTTTTTT.

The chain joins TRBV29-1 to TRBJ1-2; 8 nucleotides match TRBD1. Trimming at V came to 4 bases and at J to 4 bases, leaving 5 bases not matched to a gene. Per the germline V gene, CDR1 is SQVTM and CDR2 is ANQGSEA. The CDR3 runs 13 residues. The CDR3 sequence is CSVAVTGGYGYTF. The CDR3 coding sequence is TGCAGCGTTGCCGTCACAGGGGGCTATGGCTACACCTTC.

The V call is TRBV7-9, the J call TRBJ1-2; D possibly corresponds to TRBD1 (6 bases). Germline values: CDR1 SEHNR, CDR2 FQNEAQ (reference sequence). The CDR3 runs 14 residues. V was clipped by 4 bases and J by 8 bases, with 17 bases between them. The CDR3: CASSSQSRTVGYTF. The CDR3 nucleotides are TGTGCCAGCAGCTCCCAGTCCAGGACAGTCGGCTACACCTTC. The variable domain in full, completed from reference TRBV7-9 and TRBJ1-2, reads DTGVSQNPRHKITKRGQNVTFRCDPISEHNRLYWYRQTLGQGPEFLTYFQNEAQLEKSRLLSDRFSAERPKGSFSTLEIQRTEQGDSAMYLCASSSQSRTVGYTFGSGTRLTVV.

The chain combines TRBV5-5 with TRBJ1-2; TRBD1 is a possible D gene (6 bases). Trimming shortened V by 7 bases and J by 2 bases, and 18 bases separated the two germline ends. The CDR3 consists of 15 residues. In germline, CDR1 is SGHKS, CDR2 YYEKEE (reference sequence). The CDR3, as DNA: TGTGCCAGCTCCCCGACAGGAATCCTAAACTATGGCTACACCTTC. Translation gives CASSPTGILNYGYTF. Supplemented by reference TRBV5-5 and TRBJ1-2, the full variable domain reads DAGVTQSPTHLIKTRGQQVTLRCSPISGHKSVSWYQQVLGQGPQFIFQYYEKEERGRGNFPDRFSARQFPNYSSELNVNALLLGDSALYLCASSPTGILNYGYTFGSGTRLTVV.

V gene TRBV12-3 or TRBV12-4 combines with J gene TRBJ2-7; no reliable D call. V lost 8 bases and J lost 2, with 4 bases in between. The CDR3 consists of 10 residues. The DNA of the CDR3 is TGTGCCAGCGGCACCTACGAGCAGTACTTC. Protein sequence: CASGTYEQYF.

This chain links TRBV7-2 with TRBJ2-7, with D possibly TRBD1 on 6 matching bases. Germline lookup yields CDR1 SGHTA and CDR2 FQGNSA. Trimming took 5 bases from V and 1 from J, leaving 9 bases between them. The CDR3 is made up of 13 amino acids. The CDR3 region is CASSRQGSYEQYF. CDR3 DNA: TGTGCCAGCAGCCGGCAGGGGTCCTACGAGCAGTACTTC.

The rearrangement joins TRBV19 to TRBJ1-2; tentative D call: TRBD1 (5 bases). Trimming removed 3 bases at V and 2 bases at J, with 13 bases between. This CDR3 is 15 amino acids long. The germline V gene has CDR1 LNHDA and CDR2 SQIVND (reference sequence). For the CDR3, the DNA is TGTGCCAGTAGTATGGAACCGACAGCGAACTATGGCTACACCTTC. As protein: CASSMEPTANYGYTF.

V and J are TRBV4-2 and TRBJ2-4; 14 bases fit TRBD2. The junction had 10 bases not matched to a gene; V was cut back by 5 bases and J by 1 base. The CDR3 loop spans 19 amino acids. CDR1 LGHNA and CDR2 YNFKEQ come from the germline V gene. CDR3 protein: CASSATSGGAFLAKNIQYF. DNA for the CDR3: TGTGCCAGCAGCGCGACTAGCGGGGGGGCCTTCCTTGCCAAAAACATTCAGTACTTC.

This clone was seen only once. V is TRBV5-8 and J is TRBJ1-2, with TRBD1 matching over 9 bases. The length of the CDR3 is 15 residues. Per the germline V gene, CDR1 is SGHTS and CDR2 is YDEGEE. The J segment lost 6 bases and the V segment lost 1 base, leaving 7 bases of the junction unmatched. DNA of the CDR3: TGTGCCAGCAGCTTGTTACAGGGGGCGCCGGATGGCTACACCTTC. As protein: CASSLLQGAPDGYTF.

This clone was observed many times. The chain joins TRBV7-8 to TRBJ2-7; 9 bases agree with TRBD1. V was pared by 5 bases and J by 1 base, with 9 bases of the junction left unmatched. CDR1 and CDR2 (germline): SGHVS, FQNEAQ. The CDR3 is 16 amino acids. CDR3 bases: TGTGCCAGCAGCCCTACCGGGACAGGGCTTTCCTACGAGCAGTACTTC. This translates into CASSPTGTGLSYEQYF.

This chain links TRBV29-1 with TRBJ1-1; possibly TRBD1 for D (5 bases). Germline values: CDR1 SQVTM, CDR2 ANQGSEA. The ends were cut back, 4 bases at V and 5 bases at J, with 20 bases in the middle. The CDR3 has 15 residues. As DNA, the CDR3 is TGCAGCGTTGGAAACACAGGATTCCGAACTACTGAAGCTTTCTTT. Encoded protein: CSVGNTGFRTTEAFF.

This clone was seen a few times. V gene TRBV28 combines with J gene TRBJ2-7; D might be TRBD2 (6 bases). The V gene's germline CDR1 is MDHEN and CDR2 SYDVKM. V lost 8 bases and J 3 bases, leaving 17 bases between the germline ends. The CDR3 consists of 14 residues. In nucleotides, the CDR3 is TGTGCCAGCGTGCCAGTAGGAGGGATCTACGAGCAGTACTTC. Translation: CASVPVGGIYEQYF. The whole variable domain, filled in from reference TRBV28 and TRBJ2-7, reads DVKVTQSSRYLVKRTGEKVFLECVQDMDHENMFWYRQDPGLGLRLIYFSYDVKMKEKGDIPEGYSVSREKKERFSLILESASTNQTSMYLCASVPVGGIYEQYFGPGTRLTVT.

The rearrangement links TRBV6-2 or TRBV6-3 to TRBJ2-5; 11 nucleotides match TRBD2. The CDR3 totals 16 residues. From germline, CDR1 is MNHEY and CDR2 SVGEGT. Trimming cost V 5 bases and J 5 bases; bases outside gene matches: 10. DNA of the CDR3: TGTGCCAGCAGTCAGGGGACTAGCGGAGGAGTTGAGACCCAGTACTTC. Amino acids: CASSQGTSGGVETQYF.